This T cell receptor beta chain was identified during a study of blood T cell repertoires in COVID-19. As for the study in general: COVID-19 samples from acute and convalescent phases originated in the United States, Italy and Spain. PBMCs, B-cell-depleted T cells, or T cells provided the cDNA or gDNA that made up the material.

As handled by the study authors: Reference gene primer amplification in the assay estimated nucleated cell counts. The protocol was immunoSEQ multiplex PCR, while the TCRdb copy is restricted to in-frame clones and leaves out a portion. V, J and clone size reflect that table, while D and trimming were determined from the DNA. The data show 150,000 to 200,000 clones, 88% seen once. Specimen: peripheral blood. The receptor was isolated from a man between 65 and 85 years old with active or convalescent COVID-19.

CDR3 protein: CASLRQGKETQYF. The CDR3 bases are TGTGCCAGCCTGCGACAGGGAAAGGAGACCCAGTACTTC. The rearrangement links TRBV6-5 to TRBJ2-5, with 7 bases matching TRBD1. This CDR3 spans 13 amino acids. The J segment lost 5 bases and the V segment lost 8 bases, leaving 8 bases of the junction unmatched. In germline, CDR1 is MNHEY, CDR2 SVGAGI.